A single TCR beta chain is shown here with its context. Original handling: Estimates of nucleated cell counts were drawn from the amplification of reference gene primers. Repertoires were generated with immunoSEQ multiplex PCR, while TCRdb's copy carries only in-frame clones and drops some. The D gene and trimming were derived from the DNA, and the V and J assignments and clone size from that table. The data contain 130,000 to 150,000 clones, 70% to 90% of them seen just once; the ten biggest clones take up about 8%. The CDR3 is 12 residues long. Trimming pared 7 bases from V and 8 bases from J, leaving 14 bases between. Germline V CDR1 and CDR2: ENHRY, SYGVKD. The sample is drawn from a study of blood T cell repertoires in COVID-19. Overall study: COVID-19 samples from acute and convalescent phases originated in the United States, Italy and Spain. Sample material is recorded as cDNA or gDNA derived from T cells, B-cell-depleted T cells, or PBMCs.

The Seattle patients joined while their infection was active and were tracked longitudinally afterward. This receptor was obtained from a woman between 55 and 75 years old with COVID-19, enrolled during active disease. The rearrangement uses TRBV10-3 and TRBJ1-2; no clear D. What was sequenced was peripheral blood. The CDR3 region is CAITSVDGGYTF. The CDR3 region has the DNA TGTGCCATCACGAGCGTCGACGGCGGCTACACCTTC.